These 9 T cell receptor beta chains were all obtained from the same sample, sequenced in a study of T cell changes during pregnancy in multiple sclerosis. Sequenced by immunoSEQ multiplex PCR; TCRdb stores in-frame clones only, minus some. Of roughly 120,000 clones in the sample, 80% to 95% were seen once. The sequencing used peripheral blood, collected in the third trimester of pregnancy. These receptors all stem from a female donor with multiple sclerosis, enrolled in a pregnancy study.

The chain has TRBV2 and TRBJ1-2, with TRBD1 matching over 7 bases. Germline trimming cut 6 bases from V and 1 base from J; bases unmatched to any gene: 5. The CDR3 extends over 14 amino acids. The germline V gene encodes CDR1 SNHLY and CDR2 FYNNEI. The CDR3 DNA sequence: TGTGCCAGCAGCGGGACAGCTGGTAACTATGGCTACACCTTC. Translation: CASSGTAGNYGYTF.

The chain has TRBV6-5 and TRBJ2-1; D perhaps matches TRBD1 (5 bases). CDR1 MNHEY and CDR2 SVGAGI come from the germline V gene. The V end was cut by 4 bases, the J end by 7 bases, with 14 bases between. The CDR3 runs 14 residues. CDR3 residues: CASSSRTFRNEQFF. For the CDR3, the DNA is TGTGCCAGCAGTTCGCGGACATTCAGGAATGAGCAGTTCTTC.

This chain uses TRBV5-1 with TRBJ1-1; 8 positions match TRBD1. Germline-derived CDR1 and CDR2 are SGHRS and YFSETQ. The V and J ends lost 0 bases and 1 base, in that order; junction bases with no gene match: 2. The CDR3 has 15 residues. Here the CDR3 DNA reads TGCGCCAGCAGCTTGGGGGGACAGGCGAACACTGAAGCTTTCTTT. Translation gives CASSLGGQANTEAFF.

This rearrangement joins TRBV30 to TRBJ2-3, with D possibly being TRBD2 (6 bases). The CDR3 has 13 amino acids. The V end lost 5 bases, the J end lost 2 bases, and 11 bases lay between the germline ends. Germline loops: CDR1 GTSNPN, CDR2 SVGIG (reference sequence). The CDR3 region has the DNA TGTGCCTGGGCTAGCGAGATCACAGATACGCAGTATTTT. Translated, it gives CAWASEITDTQYF. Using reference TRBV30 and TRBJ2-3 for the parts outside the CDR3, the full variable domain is SQTIHQWPATLVQPVGSPLSLECTVEGTSNPNLYWYRQAAGRGLQLLFYSVGIGQISSEVPQNLSASRPQDRQFILSSKKLLLSDSGFYLCAWASEITDTQYFGPGTRLTVL.

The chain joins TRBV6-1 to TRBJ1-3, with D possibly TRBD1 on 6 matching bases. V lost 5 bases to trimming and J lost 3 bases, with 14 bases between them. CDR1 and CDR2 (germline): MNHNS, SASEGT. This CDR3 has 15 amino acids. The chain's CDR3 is CASSRPGTSGNTIYF. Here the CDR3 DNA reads TGTGCCAGCAGTCGACCCGGGACAAGTGGAAACACCATATATTTT.

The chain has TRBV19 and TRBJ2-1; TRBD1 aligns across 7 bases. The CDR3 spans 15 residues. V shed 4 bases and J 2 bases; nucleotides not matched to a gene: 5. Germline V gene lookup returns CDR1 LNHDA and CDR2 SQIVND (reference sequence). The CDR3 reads CASSTPTGPYNEQFF. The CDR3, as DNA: TGTGCCAGTAGTACACCGACAGGGCCCTACAATGAGCAGTTCTTC.

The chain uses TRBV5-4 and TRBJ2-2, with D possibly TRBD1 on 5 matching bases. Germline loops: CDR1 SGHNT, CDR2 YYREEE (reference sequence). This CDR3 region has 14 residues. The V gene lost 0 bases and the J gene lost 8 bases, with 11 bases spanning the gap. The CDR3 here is CASSLAQGAGELFF. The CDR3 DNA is TGTGCCAGCAGCTTGGCCCAAGGGGCAGGGGAGCTGTTTTTT.

Written as DNA, the CDR3 is TGTGCCAGCAGTGGCAGGGTTCTCTACGAGCAGTACTTC. It specifies CASSGRVLYEQYF. The gene calls are TRBV25-1 and TRBJ2-7; D might be TRBD1 (5 bases). V was clipped by 4 bases and J by 3 bases, with 10 bases between them. The CDR3 has 13 residues. Per germline, CDR1 MGHDK and CDR2 SYGVNS.

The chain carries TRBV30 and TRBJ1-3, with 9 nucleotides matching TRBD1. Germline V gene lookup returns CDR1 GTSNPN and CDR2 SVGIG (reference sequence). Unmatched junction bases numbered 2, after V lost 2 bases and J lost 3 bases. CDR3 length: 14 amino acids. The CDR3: CAWSRTGDGNTIYF. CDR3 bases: TGTGCCTGGAGTCGGACAGGGGATGGAAACACCATATATTTT.